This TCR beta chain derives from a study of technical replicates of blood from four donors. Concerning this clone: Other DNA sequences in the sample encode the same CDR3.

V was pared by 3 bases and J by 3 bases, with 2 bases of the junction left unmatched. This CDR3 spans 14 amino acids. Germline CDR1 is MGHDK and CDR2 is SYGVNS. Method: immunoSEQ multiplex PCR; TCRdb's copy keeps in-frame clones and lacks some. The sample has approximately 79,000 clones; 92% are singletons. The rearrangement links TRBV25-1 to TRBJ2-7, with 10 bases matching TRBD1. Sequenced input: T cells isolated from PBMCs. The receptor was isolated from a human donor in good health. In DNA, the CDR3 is TGTGCCAGCAGTGACGGGACAGGGGACTACGAGCAGTACTTC. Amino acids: CASSDGTGDYEQYF.